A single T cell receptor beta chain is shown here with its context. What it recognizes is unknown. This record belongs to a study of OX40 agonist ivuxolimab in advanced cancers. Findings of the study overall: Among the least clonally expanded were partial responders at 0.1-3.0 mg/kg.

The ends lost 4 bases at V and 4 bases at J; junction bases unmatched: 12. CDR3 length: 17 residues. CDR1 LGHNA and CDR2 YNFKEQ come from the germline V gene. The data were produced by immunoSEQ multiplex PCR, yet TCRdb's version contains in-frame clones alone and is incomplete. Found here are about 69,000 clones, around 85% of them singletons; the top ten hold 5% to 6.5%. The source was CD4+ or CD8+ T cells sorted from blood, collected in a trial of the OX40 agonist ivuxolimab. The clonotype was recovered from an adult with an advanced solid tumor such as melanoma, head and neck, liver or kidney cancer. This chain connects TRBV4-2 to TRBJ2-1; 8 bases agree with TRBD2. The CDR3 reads CASSLIAGGVTYNEQFF. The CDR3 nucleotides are TGTGCCAGCAGCCTTATCGCGGGGGGCGTTACGTACAATGAGCAGTTCTTC.